This note documents a single T cell receptor beta chain sequence. With random hexamers, about 0.45 to 1 ug RNA was reverse transcribed. Amplification of the TCR beta CDR3 was carried out by immunoSEQ multiplex PCR, which spanned a total of 54 Vbeta and 13 Jbeta segments. From the immunoSEQ multiplex PCR reads, TCRdb called clonotypes with MiXCR, one entry per CDR3 protein. The sample carries a few hundred thousand distinct CDR3 sequences, over 75% recorded once. The germline V gene encodes CDR1 MDHEN and CDR2 SYDVKM. The V and J ends lost 10 bases and 6 bases respectively, with 28 bases between them. This CDR3 is 16 amino acids long. The data were obtained in a study of CD8 T cells in Susac syndrome. From blood CD8+ and CD4+ T cells, TCR beta sequences were generated. In the multiple sclerosis control group, patients were treatment-naive and had stable or active relapsing-remitting disease.

The source of this sequence is a human donor with multiple sclerosis. The specimen sequenced was CD8+ T cells from PBMCs. V usage is TRBV28 and J usage is TRBJ2-7; D might be TRBD1 or TRBD2, each matching 5 bases. CDR3 region: CATTAPTGASEGEQYF. DNA for the CDR3: TGTGCCACAACAGCCCCAACAGGAGCCTCCGAGGGCGAGCAGTACTTC. The complete variable domain, with remaining parts taken from reference TRBV28 and TRBJ2-7, reads DVKVTQSSRYLVKRTGEKVFLECVQDMDHENMFWYRQDPGLGLRLIYFSYDVKMKEKGDIPEGYSVSREKKERFSLILESASTNQTSMYLCATTAPTGASEGEQYFGPGTRLTVT.